This is a list of T cell receptor beta chains from one sample in a study of OX40 agonist ivuxolimab in advanced cancers. The data were produced by immunoSEQ multiplex PCR, yet TCRdb's version contains in-frame clones alone and is incomplete. This table has about 68,000 clones, roughly nine tenths appearing once. Sequencing was performed on CD4+ or CD8+ T cells sorted from blood, taken in a trial of the OX40 agonist ivuxolimab. These receptors were collected from an adult with an advanced solid tumor such as melanoma, head and neck, liver or kidney cancer. CDR3s include the opening cysteine and the closing phenylalanine or tryptophan. A D gene is named only where the DNA matches it firmly. Clone size is given for some rows only: seen once, a few or many times, or a class if the clone is expanded.

>once|TRBV7-9|TRBD1|TRBJ2-7
TGTGCCAGCAGCCCCCGGGACAGGGACACCTACGAGCAGTACTTC
CASSPRDRDTYEQYF
>.|TRBV5-1|.|TRBJ2-5
TGCGCCAGCAGCTCCGGGGGCCTGGAGACCCAGTACTTC
CASSSGGLETQYF
>.|TRBV28|TRBD2|TRBJ2-1
TGTGCCAGCAGTCCAAGACGGACTAGACCCTACAATGAGCAGTTCTTC
CASSPRRTRPYNEQFF
>.|TRBV5-1|.|TRBJ1-3
TGCGCCAGCAGCTTGGGAGGGACGGCCTCTGGAAACACCATATATTTT
CASSLGGTASGNTIYF
>.|TRBV5-5|.|TRBJ2-4
TGTGCCAGCAGCTTGGGCAGTGAAAACATTCAGTACTTC
CASSLGSENIQYF
>.|TRBV5-4|TRBD2|TRBJ2-3
TGTGCCAGCAGCCAAGGGACTAGCGGGAGTACAGATACGCAGTATTTT
CASSQGTSGSTDTQYF
>.|TRBV6-1|TRBD2|TRBJ2-7
TGTGCCAGCGGGACTAGCGGGACCTACGAGCAGTACTTC
CASGTSGTYEQYF
>.|TRBV19|TRBD2|TRBJ2-6
TGTGCCAGTGGGCCCGGGGGGGTACCTTCCGGGGCCAACGTCCTGACTTTC
CASGPGGVPSGANVLTF
>.|TRBV5-4|.|TRBJ1-5
TGTGCCAGCAGCTCCGACGGCAATCAGCCCCAGCATTTT
CASSSDGNQPQHF
>.|TRBV6-5|TRBD1|TRBJ2-7
TGTGCCAGCATCCGGGACAGGGTCACCTACGAGCAGTACTTC
CASIRDRVTYEQYF
>few|TRBV6-6|.|TRBJ1-5
TGTGCCAGCACTCCCGGGGGTAGCAATCAGCCCCAGCATTTT
CASTPGGSNQPQHF
>.|TRBV28|.|TRBJ2-7
TGTGCCAGCAGTTCCACTGGACTGACCTACGAGCAGTACTTC
CASSSTGLTYEQYF
>.|TRBV19|TRBD1|TRBJ2-7
TGTGCCAGTAGCACTACCCCGGGACAGGGGGCCTACGAGCAGTACTTC
CASSTTPGQGAYEQYF
>.|TRBV19|TRBD2|TRBJ2-2
TGTGCCAGCCGACTAGCGGGGAACACCGGGGAGCTGTTTTTT
CASRLAGNTGELFF
>once|TRBV29-1|.|TRBJ1-5
TGCAGCGTTTCGGGGAACAATCAGCCCCAGCATTTT
CSVSGNNQPQHF
>.|TRBV28|.|TRBJ1-5
TGTGCCAGCAGGGGAGTCCGAGGGGAGAATAGCAATCAGCCCCAGCATTTT
CASRGVRGENSNQPQHF
>.|TRBV4-2|.|TRBJ2-7
TGTGCCAGCAGCCAAGTTGTCAGCAAAGACTACGAGCAGTACTTC
CASSQVVSKDYEQYF
>few|TRBV21-1|.|TRBJ2-6
TGTGCCAGCAGCAGTAGGACAGGGGGTATCTCTGGGGCCAACGTCCTGACTTTC
CASSSRTGGISGANVLTF
>.|TRBV6-5|TRBD1|TRBJ2-1
TGTGCCAGCAGTTTTGGGACAGGGGGGGTCAATGAGCAGTTCTTC
CASSFGTGGVNEQFF
>.|TRBV9|.|TRBJ2-3
TGTGCCAGCAGCGTAGGAGACCACCCCACAGATACGCAGTATTTT
CASSVGDHPTDTQYF
>.|TRBV5-1|.|TRBJ2-2
TGCGCCAGCAGAAGGCCAGAGAACACCGGGGAGCTGTTTTTT
CASRRPENTGELFF
>.|TRBV6-5|TRBD2|TRBJ2-5
TGTGCCAGCAGTTATCGCACTAGCGCCAGACAAGAGACCCAGTACTTC
CASSYRTSARQETQYF
>.|TRBV19|TRBD1|TRBJ2-7
TGTGCCAGTAGTACCCGGCGGGGACAGGGGAGTGGCGAGCAGTACTTC
CASSTRRGQGSGEQYF
>.|TRBV28|TRBD1|TRBJ1-2
TGTGCCAGCAGTGCGGACAGGGGGGAAAGGGGCTACACCTTC
CASSADRGERGYTF
>.|TRBV6-1|.|TRBJ2-1
TGTGCCAGCACACTACCCGAGAATGAGCAGTTCTTC
CASTLPENEQFF
>.|TRBV4-1|.|TRBJ1-2
TGCGCCAGCAGCCAGGAATCCGAAACCTATGGCTACACCTTC
CASSQESETYGYTF
>.|TRBV28|TRBD1|TRBJ2-3
TGTGCCAGCAGCTCACAGGGGCCCCTGGGCACAGATACGCAGTATTTT
CASSSQGPLGTDTQYF
>.|TRBV6-5|.|TRBJ2-1
TGTGCCGGGCCGGGGCTAACCTACAATGAGCAGTTCTTC
CAGPGLTYNEQFF
>.|TRBV6-6|.|TRBJ1-5
TGTGCCAGCCGCGACCAGGACAATCAGCCCCAGCATTTT
CASRDQDNQPQHF
>.|TRBV29-1|.|TRBJ2-1
TGCAGCGTTGAACTGGTTTCCTACAATGAGCAGTTCTTC
CSVELVSYNEQFF
>.|TRBV30|.|TRBJ2-3
TGTGCCTGGAGCGATGATTCACCTGGGAGGCTCTACACAGATACGCAGTATTTT
CAWSDDSPGRLYTDTQYF
>.|TRBV2|TRBD1|TRBJ2-2
TGTGCCAGCTCCGGACAGGGGGGGAACACCGGGGAGCTGTTTTTT
CASSGQGGNTGELFF
>.|TRBV7-8|.|TRBJ1-5
TGTGCCAGCAGCTTAGCTACCCAGCCCCAGCATTTT
CASSLATQPQHF
>.|TRBV19|TRBD1|TRBJ1-1
TGTGCCAGTAGTCCGGACAGGGTTCGGGACACTGAAGCTTTCTTT
CASSPDRVRDTEAFF
>.|TRBV14|TRBD1|TRBJ1-4
TGTGCCAGCAGCCAAGATCCGGGGACAGGGAATGAAAAACTGTTTTTT
CASSQDPGTGNEKLFF
>.|TRBV12-5|TRBD2|TRBJ2-7
TGTGCTAGTGGTTTGGACCTGACTAGCGGGAGCGAGCAGTACTTC
CASGLDLTSGSEQYF
>.|TRBV14|.|TRBJ1-2
TGTGCCAGCAGCCGCACCGGGCAGGGTTTAGGTTACACCTTC
CASSRTGQGLGYTF
>.|TRBV7-6|.|TRBJ2-1
TGTGCCAGCAGCCCCAGAGGTGTTGTGGGATTCTCCTACAATGAGCAGTTCTTC
CASSPRGVVGFSYNEQFF
>.|TRBV19|TRBD1|TRBJ1-5
TGTGCCAGTACCCCGGGACAGGGGAGCAATCAGCCCCAGCATTTT
CASTPGQGSNQPQHF
>.|TRBV25-1|TRBD2|TRBJ2-1
TGTGCCAGCAGTGACGAACCGACTAGCATGGATGAGCAGTTCTTC
CASSDEPTSMDEQFF
>.|TRBV28|.|TRBJ1-1
TGTGCCAGCAGTTTTTCCGCGTATGAAGCTTTCTTT
CASSFSAYEAFF
>.|TRBV7-7|.|TRBJ1-1
TGTGCTAGCAGCTTAGATGTGGGGAACACTGAAGCTTTCTTT
CASSLDVGNTEAFF
>.|TRBV14|TRBD1|TRBJ2-1
TGTGCCAGCACTCCAGGGGGATTTCGCAATGAGCAGTTCTTC
CASTPGGFRNEQFF
>.|TRBV13|.|TRBJ2-4
TGTGCCAGCAGCTTAGGACAGGGAATAAACATTCAGTACTTC
CASSLGQGINIQYF
>.|TRBV5-4|.|TRBJ2-1
TGTGCCAGCAGCTCTCGGGAGACCTCCTACAATGAGCAGTTCTTC
CASSSRETSYNEQFF
>.|TRBV7-9|.|TRBJ1-1
TGTGCCAGCAGACCCCAGGGGAACACTGAAGCTTTCTTT
CASRPQGNTEAFF
>.|TRBV27|.|TRBJ1-5
TGTGCCAGCAGTTTAGGCGGGGGCTTAGGCAATCAGCCCCAGCATTTT
CASSLGGGLGNQPQHF
>few|TRBV19|.|TRBJ2-5
TGTGCCAGTAGTATAGGGAGGGGGCGCGGGACCCAGTACTTC
CASSIGRGRGTQYF
>.|TRBV7-3|.|TRBJ2-7
TGTGCCAGCAGCGAGGGCCCTTACGTTGAGCAGTACTTC
CASSEGPYVEQYF
>once|TRBV19|.|TRBJ1-1
TGTGCCAGTAGGGAGTGGCGGATGAACACTGAAGCTTTCTTT
CASREWRMNTEAFF
>.|TRBV5-6|TRBD2|TRBJ2-3
TGTGCCAGCAGAATACGGACTAGCGGGAGGACAGATACGCAGTATTTT
CASRIRTSGRTDTQYF
>.|TRBV9|.|TRBJ1-1
TGTGCCAGCAGTGCAACCCGGGAGTCTGAAGCTTTCTTT
CASSATRESEAFF
>.|TRBV19|.|TRBJ2-5
TGTGCCAGTACTGGCCGCCTTGGGCGAGAGACCCAGTACTTC
CASTGRLGRETQYF
>.|TRBV7-2|.|TRBJ2-7
TGTGCCAGCAGCTTAGAGCGGACTATCTACGAGCAGTACTTC
CASSLERTIYEQYF